One and the same sample provided the 14 T cell receptor beta chains below, sequenced in a study of T cell responses to AZD1222 COVID-19 vaccine. Assay: immunoSEQ multiplex PCR; the TCRdb copy retains only in-frame clones and omits some. The table has 200,000 or so clones, approximately 93% seen once; the top ten hold 1%. The sequences come from peripheral blood, collected 28 days after the second AZD1222 dose. The receptors were sampled from an adult who received the AZD1222 COVID-19 vaccine.

The chain links TRBV28 to TRBJ1-5; the D gene is possibly TRBD1 (5 bases). This CDR3 has 16 amino acids. Germline CDR1 and CDR2: MDHEN and SYDVKM. Deletions cut 0 bases from V and 3 bases from J, with 12 bases between. The CDR3 reads CASSLWSGGPNQPQHF. The CDR3 DNA is TGTGCCAGCAGTTTATGGTCGGGGGGACCCAATCAGCCCCAGCATTTT.

A note on this clone: The sample contains more than one DNA sequence encoding this CDR3. V and J are TRBV24-1 and TRBJ2-2; D may correspond to TRBD1 or TRBD2 (5 bases each). Trimming pared 3 bases from V and 1 base from J, leaving 17 bases between. The CDR3 extends over 18 amino acids. Germline CDR1 is KGHDR and CDR2 is SFDVKD. CDR3 amino acids: CATSDPSASGGNTGELFF. The CDR3 DNA sequence: TGTGCCACCAGTGATCCCTCGGCTAGTGGGGGGAACACCGGGGAGCTGTTTTTT.

This chain's CDR3 is CASNRAGTDTQYF. Written as DNA, the CDR3 is TGTGCCAGTAATAGGGCGGGCACAGATACGCAGTATTTT. This sequence joins TRBV19 and TRBJ2-3; D gene unclear. The V end was cut by 7 bases, the J end by 1 base, with 9 bases between. The CDR3 length is 13 residues. The germline V gene has CDR1 LNHDA and CDR2 SQIVND (reference sequence).

This clone was seen just once. The chain is built from TRBV7-6 and TRBJ2-7; possible D gene TRBD1, 6 bases. In germline, CDR1 is SGHVS, CDR2 FNYEAQ. V was clipped by 0 bases and J by 1 base, with 13 bases between them. CDR3 length: 16 residues. CDR3 protein: CASSLAGAGASYEQYF. DNA for the CDR3: TGTGCCAGCAGCTTAGCCGGGGCAGGGGCATCCTACGAGCAGTACTTC.

This clone was found once. V usage is TRBV7-3 and J usage is TRBJ2-2; D unclear. CDR1 and CDR2 (germline): SGHTA, FQGTGA. V dropped 5 bases and J dropped 2 bases, with 12 bases sitting between them. CDR3 size: 15 residues. CDR3 region: CASSKGQANTGELFF. DNA for the CDR3: TGTGCCAGCAGCAAAGGGCAGGCCAACACCGGGGAGCTGTTTTTT.

The genes are TRBV2 and TRBJ2-3, with D possibly matching TRBD1 (6 bases). V was clipped by 10 bases and J by 4 bases, with 12 bases between them. This CDR3 is built from 12 residues. Germline V lookup: CDR1 SNHLY, CDR2 FYNNEI. This CDR3 reads CATQGGPDTQYF. The DNA of the CDR3 is TGTGCCACACAGGGCGGCCCAGATACGCAGTATTTT.

V is TRBV19 and J is TRBJ2-3; the match to TRBD1 covers 7 bases. The CDR3 loop spans 20 amino acids. The V segment lost 4 bases and the J segment 5 bases; nucleotides outside the gene matches: 24. Per germline, CDR1 LNHDA and CDR2 SQIVND (reference sequence). The CDR3 coding sequence is TGTGCCAGTAGTACTTGGTGGGGGCCGGGACAGCTAACTCGCCGAGATACGCAGTATTTT. This encodes CASSTWWGPGQLTRRDTQYF.

V is TRBV19 and J is TRBJ1-6; 7 nucleotides match TRBD1. The CDR3 length is 14 residues. Germline assignment: CDR1 LNHDA and CDR2 SQIVND (reference sequence). With V trimmed by 3 bases and J by 10 bases, 6 bases remained unmatched. The CDR3 region is CASSMLAGGSPLHF. The CDR3 DNA is TGTGCCAGTAGTATGTTGGCAGGGGGATCACCCCTCCACTTT.

The genes are TRBV6-1 and TRBJ1-3; perhaps TRBD1 as D (5 bases). CDR1 MNHNS and CDR2 SASEGT come from the germline V gene. Trimming pared 2 bases from V and 4 bases from J, leaving 12 bases between. The CDR3 has 15 amino acids. CDR3 in DNA: TGTGCCAGCAGTGAACAGGGTGCGTCAGGAAACACCATATATTTT. Translating gives CASSEQGASGNTIYF.

The chain has TRBV10-1 and TRBJ2-2; D gene ambiguous. CDR3 size: 12 residues. The germline CDR1 and CDR2 sequences are WNHNN and SYGVQD (reference sequence). Trimming removed 5 bases at V and 6 bases at J, with 7 bases between. The CDR3 nucleotides read TGCGCCAGCAGTCCTGCCGCCGGGGAGCTGTTTTTT. Encoded protein: CASSPAAGELFF.

The V and J genes are TRBV7-9 and TRBJ1-2; a weak D match, TRBD1 (6 bases). Germline V gene sequence: CDR1 SEHNR, CDR2 FQNEAQ (reference sequence). Trimming pared 3 bases from V and 6 bases from J, leaving 14 bases between. The CDR3 sequence is 14 residues long. CDR3 residues: CASSFPNREDGYTF. The CDR3 nucleotides read TGTGCCAGCAGCTTCCCCAACAGGGAGGATGGCTACACCTTC.

The V gene is TRBV12-3 or TRBV12-4, the J gene TRBJ2-2; D possibly corresponds to TRBD2 (6 bases). V lost 7 bases and J lost 5, with 11 bases in between. CDR3 length equals 13 residues. DNA of the CDR3: TGTGCCAGCACACCCGGGGGTACCGGGGAGCTGTTTTTT. Translation: CASTPGGTGELFF.

This rearrangement joins TRBV9 to TRBJ2-1, with 10 bases identical to TRBD2. The V gene end was trimmed by 3 bases and the J gene end by 6 bases; junction bases not matched to a gene: 6. The CDR3 loop spans 15 amino acids. In germline, CDR1 is SGDLS, CDR2 YYNGEE. The CDR3 region is CASSAPGLASNEQFF. Here the CDR3 DNA reads TGTGCCAGCAGCGCCCCGGGACTAGCGAGCAATGAGCAGTTCTTC.

This rearrangement joins TRBV4-3 to TRBJ2-5, with TRBD1 identical over 8 bases. V dropped 6 bases and J dropped 1; count of bases not matched to a gene: 4. In germline, CDR1 is LGHNA, CDR2 YSLEER. The CDR3 totals 14 residues. The CDR3 region is CASSHTGGQETQYF. The CDR3 nucleotides are TGCGCCAGCAGTCATACAGGGGGCCAAGAGACCCAGTACTTC.